One and the same sample provided the 23 T cell receptor beta chains below, sequenced in a study of cytomegalovirus exposure and HLA in healthy donors. In the PCR, 60 Vbeta and 13 Jbeta primers were used. Sequencing used immunoSEQ multiplex PCR; TCRdb keeps in-frame clones, though not all of them. In the table there are 150,000 to 200,000 clones, 70% to 85% of which are singletons. The sequencing input was PBMCs. The receptors come from a man between 40 and 49 years old in good health and CMV-seronegative.

This clone was seen only once. This chain links TRBV6-5 with TRBJ1-1, with D possibly matching TRBD1 (5 bases). The CDR3 is 14 amino acids. V was shortened by 7 bases and J by 1 base, with 13 bases between the two germline ends. Germline assignment: CDR1 MNHEY and CDR2 SVGAGI. The CDR3 sequence is CASKERQQNTEAFF. DNA of the CDR3: TGTGCCAGCAAGGAGAGACAGCAGAACACTGAAGCTTTCTTT.

The chain's CDR3 is CASNPTGTGGELFF. CDR3 bases: TGTGCCAGCAATCCCACGGGTACCGGCGGGGAGCTGTTTTTT. V and J are TRBV25-1 and TRBJ2-2; D ambiguous. Per the germline V gene, CDR1 is MGHDK and CDR2 is SYGVNS. V lost 7 bases and J lost 7, with 16 bases in between. The CDR3 is 14 residues long.

The J gene is TRBJ2-7, the V gene TRBV4-1, with 7 bases lining up with TRBD2. Germline CDR1 and CDR2: MGHRA and YSYEKL. CDR3 size: 15 residues. V lost 0 bases, J lost 3 bases, and 5 bases stayed unmatched. CDR3 residues: CASSQEGGIYYEQYF. CDR3 bases: TGCGCCAGCAGCCAAGAGGGGGGGATTTACTACGAGCAGTACTTC.

The chain joins TRBV14 to TRBJ2-4; TRBD1 matches 11 bases. This CDR3 spans 17 amino acids. Trimming took 9 bases from V and 0 from J; bases not matched to a gene: 10. CDR1 and CDR2 from the germline V gene are SGHDN and FVKESK. CDR3 nucleotides: TGTGCCAGTGGGGACAGGGGGTACCAATTAGCCAAAAACATTCAGTACTTC. Translated: CASGDRGYQLAKNIQYF.

The chain combines TRBV10-3 with TRBJ1-4; D is possibly TRBD1 (5 bases). Germline CDR1 is ENHRY and CDR2 is SYGVKD. The CDR3 is made up of 12 amino acids. Trimming pared 3 bases from V and 7 bases from J, leaving 6 bases between. The CDR3 is CAISDGGEKLFF. CDR3 nucleotide sequence: TGTGCCATCAGTGACGGGGGTGAAAAACTGTTTTTT.

The table lists this clone with a count of one. The CDR3 sequence: CSVEVGVPYEQYF. Written as DNA, the CDR3 is TGCAGCGTTGAAGTCGGAGTCCCCTACGAGCAGTACTTC. The chain recombines TRBV29-1 with TRBJ2-7; D gene uncertain. CDR3 size: 13 residues. Deletions cut 1 base from V and 2 bases from J, with 9 bases between. From germline, CDR1 is SQVTM and CDR2 ANQGSEA.

The rearrangement uses TRBV5-1 and TRBJ2-7; tentatively, D is TRBD2 (5 bases). CDR1 and CDR2 (germline): SGHRS, YFSETQ. The CDR3 covers 15 residues. V dropped 0 bases and J dropped 8 bases, with 18 bases sitting between them. The CDR3 DNA is TGCGCCAGCAGCTTGGAGGGAGCGGCGACGAGGCAGCAGTACTTC. This encodes CASSLEGAATRQQYF.

J is TRBJ1-2 and V is TRBV6-5, with a possible D match to TRBD1 (5 bases). The CDR3 runs to 14 residues. CDR1 and CDR2 from the germline V gene are MNHEY and SVGAGI. V lost 0 bases to trimming and J lost 5 bases, with 10 bases between them. Here the CDR3 reads CASSYSGLGYGYTF. Written as DNA, the CDR3 is TGTGCCAGCAGTTACTCGGGACTGGGTTATGGCTACACCTTC.

The chain combines TRBV5-4 with TRBJ2-5; maybe TRBD2 (7 bases). V lost 2 bases to trimming and J lost 5 bases, with 16 bases between them. CDR1 SGHNT and CDR2 YYREEE come from the germline V gene (reference sequence). The CDR3 is 15 residues long. DNA for the CDR3: TGTGCCAGCAGCTTCGGACTGGAGGGGGGGGAGACCCAGTACTTC. As protein: CASSFGLEGGETQYF. Drawing the rest from reference TRBV5-4 and TRBJ2-5, the complete variable domain is ETGVTQSPTHLIKTRGQQVTLRCSSQSGHNTVSWYQQALGQGPQFIFQYYREEENGRGNFPPRFSGLQFPNYSSELNVNALELDDSALYLCASSFGLEGGETQYFGPGTRLLVL.

The DNA of the CDR3 is TGCGCCAGCAGCCTCACTCAGGGGAAAGTTTACGAGCAGTACTTC. Amino acids: CASSLTQGKVYEQYF. The gene calls are TRBV5-1 and TRBJ2-7, with D perhaps matching TRBD1 (6 bases). The CDR3 sequence is 15 residues long. Germline V gene data show CDR1 as SGHRS and CDR2 as YFSETQ. Trimming cost V 4 bases and J 4 bases, with 18 bases left between them. Full variable domain (missing parts from reference TRBV5-1 and TRBJ2-7): KAGVTQTPRYLIKTRGQQVTLSCSPISGHRSVSWYQQTPGQGLQFLFEYFSETQRNKGNFPGRFSGRQFSNSRSEMNVSTLELGDSALYLCASSLTQGKVYEQYFGPGTRLTVT.

The rearrangement links TRBV7-8 to TRBJ2-5; TRBD1 matches 9 bases. This CDR3 is built from 16 residues. Per germline, CDR1 SGHVS and CDR2 FQNEAQ. The V segment lost 6 bases and the J segment 7 bases; nucleotides outside the gene matches: 15. CDR3 nucleotide sequence: TGTGCCAGCAGTCGAAACCCACAGGGGGCTTTATCGACCCAGTACTTC. Amino acids: CASSRNPQGALSTQYF. The complete variable domain, with remaining parts taken from reference TRBV7-8 and TRBJ2-5, reads GAGVSQSPRYKVAKRGQDVALRCDPISGHVSLFWYQQALGQGPEFLTYFQNEAQLDKSGLPSDRFFAERPEGSVSTLKIQRTQQEDSAVYLCASSRNPQGALSTQYFGPGTRLLVL.

This rearrangement joins TRBV27 to TRBJ2-7; TRBD2 might be the D (5 bases). V was trimmed by 4 bases and J by 6 bases, leaving 13 bases between them. The CDR3 has 13 amino acids. Germline V lookup: CDR1 MNHEY, CDR2 SMNVEV (reference sequence). The CDR3 reads CASSSPEGVEQYF. The DNA of the CDR3 is TGTGCCAGCAGTTCCCCAGAGGGCGTCGAGCAGTACTTC.

V is TRBV10-1 and J is TRBJ2-1, with 9 positions matching TRBD2. Trimming cost V 2 bases and J 8 bases; bases outside gene matches: 10. Germline CDR1 reads WNHNN; CDR2 reads SYGVQD (reference sequence). The CDR3 spans 16 residues. This CDR3 is CASSERISGGSYEQFF. CDR3 DNA sequence: TGCGCCAGCAGTGAGCGCATTAGCGGGGGTAGCTATGAGCAGTTCTTC.

The rearrangement links TRBV10-3 to TRBJ1-2, with D uncertain. The germline CDR1 and CDR2 sequences are ENHRY and SYGVKD. The CDR3 contains 12 residues. Trimming removed 11 bases at V and 8 bases at J, with 18 bases between. The CDR3 loop is CAVEGSTTGYTF. Written as DNA, the CDR3 is TGTGCCGTAGAGGGATCGACGACGGGCTACACCTTC.

The chain joins TRBV4-2 to TRBJ1-1; possible D gene TRBD1, 5 bases. The CDR3 is 14 residues long. The ends were cut back, 4 bases at V and 5 bases at J, with 14 bases in the middle. Germline CDR1 LGHNA, CDR2 YNFKEQ. CDR3 loop: CASSPTGVGTEAFF. DNA of the CDR3: TGTGCCAGCAGCCCTACAGGAGTAGGTACTGAAGCTTTCTTT.

The V call is TRBV7-2, the J call TRBJ1-5; D is ambiguous. Trimming took 5 bases from V and 6 from J, leaving 11 bases between them. The germline CDR1 and CDR2 sequences are SGHTA and FQGNSA. This CDR3 comprises 13 residues. CDR3 in DNA: TGTGCCAGCAGCCAACTCCCGGGTCAGCCCCAGCATTTT. Protein sequence: CASSQLPGQPQHF.

This chain joins TRBV4-1 and TRBJ2-7, with 9 bases that match TRBD2. In germline, CDR1 is MGHRA, CDR2 YSYEKL. J gave up 2 bases and V 3 bases, and 5 bases lay outside the gene matches. The CDR3 has 15 residues. CDR3 sequence: CASSQQRGAPYEQYF. The DNA of the CDR3 is TGCGCCAGCAGCCAGCAGCGGGGGGCACCCTACGAGCAGTACTTC.

This rearrangement joins TRBV6-5 to TRBJ2-5; 9 nucleotides line up with TRBD1. Germline CDR1 is MNHEY and CDR2 is SVGAGI. This CDR3 has 15 amino acids. After removal of 6 bases from V and 1 base from J, the junction contained 6 bases not matched to a gene. The CDR3 loop reads CASRGTGMGQETQYF. The CDR3 DNA is TGTGCCAGCAGGGGGACAGGGATGGGCCAAGAGACCCAGTACTTC.

J is TRBJ2-7 and V is TRBV5-1, with D perhaps TRBD1 (6 bases). V was clipped by 0 bases and J by 3 bases, with 10 bases between them. The CDR3 is made up of 14 amino acids. The V gene's germline CDR1 is SGHRS and CDR2 YFSETQ. CDR3 region: CASSLATGNYEQYF. The CDR3 DNA sequence: TGCGCCAGCAGCTTGGCCACAGGGAACTACGAGCAGTACTTC.

This chain connects TRBV23-1 to TRBJ2-7; 8 nucleotides agree with TRBD2. TRBV23-1 is noted as an ORF with a role that remains uncertain. The trim removed 5 bases at V and 0 bases at J, leaving 6 bases unmatched. The CDR3 has 15 residues. The CDR3 region has the DNA TGCGCCAGCAGTTCAACAGCGGGGGACTCCTACGAGCAGTACTTC. Amino acid sequence: CASSSTAGDSYEQYF.

V gene TRBV13 combines with J gene TRBJ1-2; D may be TRBD1 (5 bases). This CDR3 contains 16 residues. Trimming removed 4 bases from V and 2 bases from J, with 17 bases in between. Germline lookup yields CDR1 PRHDT and CDR2 FYEKMQ (reference sequence). CDR3 in amino acids: CASSYLQVSSNYGYTF. The DNA of the CDR3 is TGTGCCAGCAGCTACCTACAGGTCTCCTCGAACTATGGCTACACCTTC.

The gene calls are TRBV5-1 and TRBJ1-4, with 11 bases identical to TRBD1. The germline gives CDR1 SGHRS, CDR2 YFSETQ. The V gene end was trimmed by 1 base and the J gene end by 8 bases; junction bases not matched to a gene: 13. CDR3 length equals 18 residues. The CDR3 DNA follows: TGCGCCAGCAGCTTGTCTTACGGGACAGGGGGAAGTAGGGAAAAACTGTTTTTT. Encoded protein: CASSLSYGTGGSREKLFF.

CDR3 in amino acids: CASSEGRGVGTDTQYF. As DNA, the CDR3 is TGTGCCAGCAGTGAAGGGCGGGGGGTCGGGACAGATACGCAGTATTTT. The chain links TRBV6-1 to TRBJ2-3; 8 nucleotides align to TRBD2. The junction had 6 bases not matched to a gene; V was cut back by 1 base and J by 3 bases. The CDR3 runs 16 residues. The germline V gene has CDR1 MNHNS and CDR2 SASEGT.